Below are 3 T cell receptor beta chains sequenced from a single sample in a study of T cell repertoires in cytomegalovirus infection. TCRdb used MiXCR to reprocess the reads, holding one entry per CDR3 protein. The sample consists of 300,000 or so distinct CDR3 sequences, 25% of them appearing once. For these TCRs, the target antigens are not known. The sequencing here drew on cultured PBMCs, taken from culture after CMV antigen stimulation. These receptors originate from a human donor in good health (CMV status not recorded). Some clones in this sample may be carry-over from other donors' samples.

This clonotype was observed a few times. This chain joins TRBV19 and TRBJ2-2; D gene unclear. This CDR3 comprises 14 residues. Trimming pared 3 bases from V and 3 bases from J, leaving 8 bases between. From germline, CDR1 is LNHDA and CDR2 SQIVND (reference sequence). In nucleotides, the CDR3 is TGTGCCAGTAGTATGGGCCATGACACCGGGGAGCTGTTTTTT. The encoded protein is CASSMGHDTGELFF.

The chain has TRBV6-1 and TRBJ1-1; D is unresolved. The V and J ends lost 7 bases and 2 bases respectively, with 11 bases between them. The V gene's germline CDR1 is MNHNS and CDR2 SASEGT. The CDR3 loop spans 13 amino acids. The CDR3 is CASNSYSNTEAFF. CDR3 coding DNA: TGTGCCAGCAATTCCTACAGTAACACTGAAGCTTTCTTT.

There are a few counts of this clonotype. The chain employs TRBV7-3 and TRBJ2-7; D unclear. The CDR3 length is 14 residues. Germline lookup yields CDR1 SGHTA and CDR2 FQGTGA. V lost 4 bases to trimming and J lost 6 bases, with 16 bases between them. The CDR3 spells CASSSAGYSSEQYF. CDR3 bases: TGTGCCAGCAGCTCTGCCGGATATAGCAGCGAGCAGTACTTC.